The T cell receptor (beta chain) under discussion was sequenced for a study of shared clonotypes between healthy human individuals. Study results and caveats: The study found roughly 5% of naive CD4 clonotypes shared across a handful of donors.

Sequencing was performed with immunoSEQ multiplex PCR; in TCRdb, only in-frame clones are kept and a portion is missing. The sample has under 600,000 clones; nearly 98% are singletons. The CDR3 is 14 residues long. Germline assignment: CDR1 SQVTM and CDR2 ANQGSEA. V trimming: 6 bases; J trimming: 7 bases; junction bases outside the gene matches: 10. Remarks on this clone: The antigen is undetermined.

The naive CD8 subset, CD45RO-negative cells positively selected for CCR7, excluded terminally differentiated effector memory CD45RA+ cells. The chain joins TRBV29-1 to TRBJ2-1; the match to TRBD1 covers 9 bases. This sequence was found in a man in his thirties or forties in good health. Source material: naive CD8+ T cells sorted from blood. CDR3 residues: CSVEGQGVLNEQFF. The CDR3 bases are TGCAGCGTCGAGGGACAGGGAGTTTTGAATGAGCAGTTCTTC.